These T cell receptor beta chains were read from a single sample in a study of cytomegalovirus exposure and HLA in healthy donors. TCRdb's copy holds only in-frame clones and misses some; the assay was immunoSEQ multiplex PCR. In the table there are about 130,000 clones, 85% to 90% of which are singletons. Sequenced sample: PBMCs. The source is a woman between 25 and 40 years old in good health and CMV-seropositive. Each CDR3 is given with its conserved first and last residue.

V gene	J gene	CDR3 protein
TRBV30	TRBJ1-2	CAWKRAAYGYTF
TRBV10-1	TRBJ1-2	CASSEGTGGCYGYTF
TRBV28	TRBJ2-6	CASSFTVYSGANVLTF
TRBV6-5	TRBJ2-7	CASSYSVSSGEQYF
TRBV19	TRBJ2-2	CASSMEGWVVTGELFF
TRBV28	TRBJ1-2	CASSLLDGYTF
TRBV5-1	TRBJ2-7	CASSFADSYEQYF
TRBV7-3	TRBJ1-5	CASSSRDTNQPQHF
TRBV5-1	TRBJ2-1	CASSPILGGGNEQFF
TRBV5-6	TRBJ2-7	CASSPWRSDRGNEQYF
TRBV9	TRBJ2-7	CASSVGGTDYEQYF